This TCR beta chain originates from a study of identical twins. A universal primer binding site was introduced by template switching. The final cDNA contained unique molecular identifiers. TCRdb called the 5' RACE reads again in MiXCR, with one record for every CDR3 protein. In the table there are roughly 260,000 distinct CDR3 sequences, over 12% of which are singletons. Points from the study as a whole: These conclusions were based on statistical analysis (cross-sectional, not following the same donors). Excess sharing between twins was weaker in beta out-of-frame sequences. Insertions ran lower in abundant cord blood beta clonotypes, though not in memory repertoires.

On this clonotype itself: What it recognizes is unknown.

Germline CDR1 SQVTM, CDR2 ANQGSEA. J lost 2 bases, V lost 7 bases, and 13 bases had no gene match. The CDR3 runs to 15 residues. The gene calls are TRBV29-1 and TRBJ2-5; 7 bases match TRBD1. The receptor was derived from a woman between 18 and 30 years old in good health. The specimen sequenced was memory (CD45RO+) T cells sorted from blood. The CDR3 loop reads CSARTPDRVQETQYF. In nucleotides, the CDR3 is TGCAGCGCCCGAACCCCTGACAGGGTACAAGAGACCCAGTACTTC.